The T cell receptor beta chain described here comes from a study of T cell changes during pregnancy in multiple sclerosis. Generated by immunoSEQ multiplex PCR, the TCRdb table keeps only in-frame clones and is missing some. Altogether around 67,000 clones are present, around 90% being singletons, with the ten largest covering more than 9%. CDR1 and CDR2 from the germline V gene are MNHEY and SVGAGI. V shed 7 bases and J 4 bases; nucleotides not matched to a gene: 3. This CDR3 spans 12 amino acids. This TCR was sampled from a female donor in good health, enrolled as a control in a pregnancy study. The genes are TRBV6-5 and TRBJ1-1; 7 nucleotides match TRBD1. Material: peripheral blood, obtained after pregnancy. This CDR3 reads CASIYRGTEAFF. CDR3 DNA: TGTGCCAGCATCTACAGGGGCACTGAAGCTTTCTTT.